These 32 T cell receptor beta chains were sequenced from one sample in a study of identical twins. TCRdb reprocessed the 5' RACE reads via MiXCR and lists one record per CDR3 protein. Of around 490,000 distinct CDR3 sequences detected, 20% to 25% appear once; the ten largest clones hold around 0.47%. The same data also went into a second study, on yellow fever vaccine responses in identical twins.

The sample taken for sequencing was CD4+ T cells sorted from blood. Source of these receptors: a woman younger than 35 in good health.

This clonotype was seen just once. V gene TRBV7-9 combines with J gene TRBJ2-2; a weak D match, TRBD1 (6 bases). The CDR3 contains 15 residues. Germline CDR1 reads SEHNR; CDR2 reads FQNEAQ (reference sequence). The V end was cut by 7 bases, the J end by 0 bases, with 12 bases between. The CDR3 coding sequence is TGTGCCAGCAACCCCTCAGGGGCGAACACCGGGGAGCTGTTTTTT. It is translated as CASNPSGANTGELFF.

V and J are TRBV6-1 and TRBJ2-1, with 10 positions matching TRBD1. In germline, CDR1 is MNHNS, CDR2 SASEGT. Unmatched junction bases numbered 4, after V lost 5 bases and J lost 3 bases. This CDR3 has 15 residues. CDR3 region: CASSTDRGGYNEQFF. The CDR3 DNA sequence: TGTGCCAGCAGTACGGACAGGGGGGGCTACAATGAGCAGTTCTTC.

This clonotype was observed many times. The chain has TRBV12-3 or TRBV12-4 and TRBJ2-1, with D unresolved. The V end was cut by 2 bases, the J end by 6 bases, with 11 bases between. There are 14 residues in the CDR3. The CDR3 bases are TGTGCCAGCAGTTTAAATGCTGGGATCAATGAGCAGTTCTTC. Its protein product is CASSLNAGINEQFF.

This clonotype was detected ten times or more. This sequence joins TRBV12-3 or TRBV12-4 and TRBJ2-7, with D unresolved. This CDR3 spans 15 amino acids. V was clipped by 5 bases and J by 0 bases, with 14 bases between them. The CDR3 DNA follows: TGTGCCAGCAGTGTCGACCCACAGCCCTCCTACGAGCAGTACTTC. Its translation is CASSVDPQPSYEQYF.

This clonotype was observed many times. The chain has TRBV12-3 or TRBV12-4 and TRBJ1-4; possibly TRBD1 for D (6 bases). Deletions cut 6 bases from V and 8 bases from J, with 13 bases between. The CDR3 extends over 13 amino acids. The DNA for the CDR3 is TGTGCCAGCAGGTCGAGGGACACCGAAAAACTGTTTTTT. Its protein is CASRSRDTEKLFF.

Many counts were recorded for this clonotype. The gene calls are TRBV10-3 and TRBJ2-7; TRBD1 agrees at 10 bases. The ends lost 0 bases at V and 3 bases at J; junction bases unmatched: 2. Germline CDR1 reads ENHRY; CDR2 reads SYGVKD. This CDR3 is built from 15 residues. CDR3 in amino acids: CAISESGQGGYEQYF. CDR3 bases: TGTGCCATCAGTGAGTCCGGACAGGGGGGCTACGAGCAGTACTTC.

This clonotype appeared a few times. The chain employs TRBV7-2 and TRBJ2-1, with TRBD1 identical over 7 bases. This CDR3 has 17 residues. The ends lost 4 bases at V and 1 base at J; junction bases unmatched: 10. Germline CDR1 is SGHTA and CDR2 is FQGNSA. The CDR3 sequence: CASSYSGGQGSYNEQFF. In DNA form, the CDR3 reads TGTGCCAGCAGCTACTCAGGGGGTCAGGGGTCCTACAATGAGCAGTTCTTC.

This clonotype was recorded at least ten times. The chain recombines TRBV12-3 or TRBV12-4 with TRBJ2-1; a weak D match, TRBD2 (6 bases). The CDR3 length is 15 residues. Trimming shortened V by 6 bases and J by 0 bases, and 12 bases separated the two germline ends. The CDR3 coding sequence is TGTGCCAGCAGCCCCCGGGGGAGCTCCTACAATGAGCAGTTCTTC. Translating gives CASSPRGSSYNEQFF.

The chain couples TRBV28 to TRBJ2-1; D might be TRBD2 (6 bases). The CDR3 runs 17 residues. Deletions cut 3 bases from V and 0 bases from J, with 15 bases between. From germline, CDR1 is MDHEN and CDR2 SYDVKM. DNA of the CDR3: TGTGCCAGCAGTTTTGAAGTGGGAGGCCACTCCTACAATGAGCAGTTCTTC. It translates to CASSFEVGGHSYNEQFF.

This clonotype was counted only a few times. The rearrangement joins TRBV18 to TRBJ1-1; a possible D gene is TRBD1 (5 bases). Trimming removed 6 bases at V and 7 bases at J, with 15 bases between. CDR1 and CDR2 from the germline V gene are KGHSH and LQKENI. This CDR3 has 13 residues. CDR3 DNA: TGTGCCAGCTCTTATGTTCAAACAGGTGAAGCTTTCTTT. Amino acids: CASSYVQTGEAFF.

CDR3 coding DNA: TGCGCCAGCAGCCAAGGGGAGGTGGGCAATGAGCAGTTCTTC. It yields the protein CASSQGEVGNEQFF. This rearrangement joins TRBV4-1 to TRBJ2-1; possibly TRBD2 for D (6 bases). Germline V gene data show CDR1 as MGHRA and CDR2 as YSYEKL. The CDR3 is 14 residues long. The V and J ends lost 1 base and 6 bases respectively, with 10 bases between them.

This clonotype was counted a few times. The CDR3 coding sequence is TGTGCCAGCTCACCAAATAAACTAGCGGGACTCACAGATACGCAGTATTTT. Translation: CASSPNKLAGLTDTQYF. The chain combines TRBV18 with TRBJ2-3; 10 bases match TRBD2. The CDR3 totals 17 residues. V lost 2 bases and J lost 2; bases outside the gene matches: 7. Germline assignment: CDR1 KGHSH and CDR2 LQKENI.

The chain is built from TRBV24-1 and TRBJ2-5, with D maybe TRBD1 (6 bases). The length of the CDR3 is 13 residues. CDR1 and CDR2 (germline): KGHDR, SFDVKD. The germline V and J ends were trimmed by 4 bases and 5 bases, with 10 bases remaining between them. CDR3 region: CATSDTGQETQYF. Written as DNA, the CDR3 is TGTGCCACCAGTGACACAGGACAGGAGACCCAGTACTTC.

This clonotype came up a few times. J is TRBJ2-2 and V is TRBV24-1; 8 bases agree with TRBD1. Per germline, CDR1 KGHDR and CDR2 SFDVKD. J lost 7 bases, V lost 4 bases, and 13 bases had no gene match. The CDR3 is made up of 17 amino acids. The CDR3 here is CATSDVSLRGPDGELFF. The CDR3 region has the DNA TGTGCCACCAGTGACGTTTCCCTCAGGGGGCCGGACGGGGAGCTGTTTTTT.

The chain recombines TRBV10-3 with TRBJ2-5; D call uncertain. CDR1 and CDR2 (germline): ENHRY, SYGVKD. The CDR3 consists of 13 residues. V was trimmed by 0 bases and J by 1 base, leaving 3 bases between them. CDR3 loop: CAISESIQETQYF. CDR3 nucleotides: TGTGCCATCAGTGAGTCGATCCAAGAGACCCAGTACTTC.

In its sample, this clonotype was seen a few times. J is TRBJ2-7 and V is TRBV9; unclear D gene. Trimming removed 0 bases from V and 1 base from J, with 8 bases in between. Germline CDR1 is SGDLS and CDR2 is YYNGEE. The CDR3 covers 14 residues. CDR3 sequence reads: CASSVVDASYEQYF. As DNA, the CDR3 is TGTGCCAGCAGCGTAGTGGACGCATCCTACGAGCAGTACTTC.

This rearrangement joins TRBV25-1 to TRBJ2-2; D remains unclear. This CDR3 has 12 amino acids. The germline V gene has CDR1 MGHDK and CDR2 SYGVNS. The germline V and J ends were trimmed by 6 bases and 6 bases, with 8 bases remaining between them. This chain's CDR3 is CASRPKAGELFF. As DNA, the CDR3 is TGTGCCAGCAGGCCGAAGGCCGGGGAGCTGTTTTTT.

The chain links TRBV6-1 to TRBJ2-2; D call uncertain. The V gene lost 7 bases and the J gene lost 4 bases, with 16 bases spanning the gap. CDR1 is MNHNS and CDR2 is SASEGT in the germline V gene. CDR3 length: 15 residues. The CDR3 DNA follows: TGTGCCAGCACCAGTAGTCGCCATGGCACCGGGGAGCTGTTTTTT. Protein: CASTSSRHGTGELFF.

This clonotype was seen repeatedly, ten times or more. J is TRBJ2-7 and V is TRBV5-1; TRBD2 matches 12 bases. The CDR3 totals 16 residues. Trimming cost V 1 base and J 1 base; bases outside gene matches: 3. Germline V lookup: CDR1 SGHRS, CDR2 YFSETQ. The CDR3 here is CASSLTGTSGSYEQYF. CDR3 DNA: TGCGCCAGCAGCTTGACCGGGACTAGCGGGTCCTACGAGCAGTACTTC.

This chain uses TRBV4-1 with TRBJ2-1; a weak D match, TRBD2 (5 bases). The V end was cut by 4 bases, the J end by 11 bases, with 15 bases between. CDR1 and CDR2 (germline): MGHRA, YSYEKL. CDR3 length equals 13 residues. The CDR3: CASSLQRPEKQFF. In nucleotides, the CDR3 is TGCGCCAGCAGCCTTCAGCGGCCGGAGAAGCAGTTCTTC.

A few counts support this clonotype. This chain links TRBV6-1 with TRBJ2-1; 13 positions agree with TRBD2. V was pared by 5 bases and J by 7 bases, with 8 bases of the junction left unmatched. The germline V gene encodes CDR1 MNHNS and CDR2 SASEGT. This CDR3 region has 16 residues. The CDR3 region is CASSPTSGRDGNEQFF. In DNA, the CDR3 is TGTGCCAGCAGTCCCACTAGCGGGAGGGATGGGAATGAGCAGTTCTTC.

In the case of this clonotype: This may stem from a read error, because a much larger clone lies one nucleotide away. The chain is built from TRBV2 and TRBJ2-1; perhaps TRBD2 as D (6 bases). V dropped 6 bases and J dropped 7 bases, with 16 bases sitting between them. The CDR3 extends over 14 amino acids. Germline assignment: CDR1 SNHLY and CDR2 FYNNEI. DNA of the CDR3: TGTGCCAGCAGAGTACTACCGGGAGAGAATGAGCAGTTCTTC. Translation: CASRVLPGENEQFF.

This clonotype has ten or more counts. The chain couples TRBV3-1 to TRBJ2-7; 7 bases are shared with TRBD1. Germline V gives CDR1 LGHDT, CDR2 YNNKEL (reference sequence). The CDR3 extends over 13 amino acids. J gave up 5 bases and V 7 bases, and 8 bases lay outside the gene matches. For the CDR3, the DNA is TGTGCCAGCAAACCGACAGGGAAGGACGAGCAGTACTTC. Translating it yields CASKPTGKDEQYF.

The V call is TRBV12-3 or TRBV12-4, the J call TRBJ2-7; maybe TRBD1 (6 bases). V lost 6 bases and J lost 3, with 12 bases in between. This CDR3 contains 13 residues. CDR3 amino acids: CASSLDSFYEQYV. The CDR3 nucleotides read TGTGCCAGCAGCCTGGACAGCTTCTACGAGCAGTACGTC.

The J gene is TRBJ2-1, the V gene TRBV2; D remains unclear. Trimming pared 1 base from V and 0 bases from J, leaving 10 bases between. The germline gives CDR1 SNHLY, CDR2 FYNNEI. The CDR3 runs to 16 residues. The CDR3 is CASSEGPISSYNEQFF. CDR3 coding DNA: TGTGCCAGCAGTGAAGGGCCTATCAGCTCCTACAATGAGCAGTTCTTC.

This clonotype appeared once. V is TRBV6-1 and J is TRBJ2-2; D is unclear. V lost 0 bases to trimming and J lost 7 bases, with 12 bases between them. Germline CDR1 and CDR2: MNHNS and SASEGT. The CDR3 sequence is 15 residues long. The CDR3 DNA sequence: TGTGCCAGCAGTGAAGCGGTCCAGTTTAGCGGGGAGCTGTTTTTT. Translated: CASSEAVQFSGELFF.

This clonotype was seen only a few times. V usage is TRBV4-1 and J usage is TRBJ2-2; 7 nucleotides align to TRBD2. V was pared by 0 bases and J by 6 bases, with 4 bases of the junction left unmatched. CDR3 length: 15 amino acids. Germline V lookup: CDR1 MGHRA, CDR2 YSYEKL. For the CDR3, the DNA is TGCGCCAGCAGCCAAGAGACTAGCAGGGCCGGGGAGCTGTTTTTT. It codes for CASSQETSRAGELFF.

The V gene is TRBV3-1, the J gene TRBJ1-1, with a weak D call TRBD1 (6 bases). Germline V lookup: CDR1 LGHDT, CDR2 YNNKEL (reference sequence). This CDR3 region has 13 residues. Trimming left V 1 base short and J 8 bases short, with 11 bases between. CDR3 sequence (DNA): TGTGCCAGCAGCCAAGGTCGGGGGACAGAAGCTTTCTTT. Protein sequence: CASSQGRGTEAFF. The full variable domain, completed using reference TRBV3-1 and TRBJ1-1, is DTAVSQTPKYLVTQMGNDKSIKCEQNLGHDTMYWYKQDSKKFLKIMFSYNNKELIINETVPNRFSPKSPDKAHLNLHINSLELGDSAVYFCASSQGRGTEAFFGQGTRLTVV.

The chain has TRBV6-2 or TRBV6-3 and TRBJ1-2, with a tentative D call TRBD1 (6 bases). The CDR3 is 14 amino acids. CDR1 is MNHEY, CDR2 SVGEGT, per germline. V was pared by 6 bases and J by 4 bases, with 15 bases between. The CDR3 region has the DNA TGTGCCAGCAGCCGAGGGGACACCTTCTATGGCTACACCTTC. Amino acids: CASSRGDTFYGYTF.

The table lists this clonotype with many counts. The chain carries TRBV7-8 and TRBJ2-5; D is perhaps TRBD1 (6 bases). The CDR3 spans 15 residues. The V end was cut by 2 bases, the J end by 5 bases, with 15 bases between. Germline V CDR1 and CDR2: SGHVS, FQNEAQ. The CDR3 here is CASSLRQGFKETQYF. CDR3 nucleotide sequence: TGTGCCAGCAGCTTAAGGCAGGGGTTTAAGGAGACCCAGTACTTC.

This clonotype was detected a few times. The gene calls are TRBV7-8 and TRBJ2-7; D unresolved. The CDR3 is 13 amino acids. The ends were cut back, 1 base at V and 7 bases at J, with 11 bases in the middle. Germline-derived CDR1 and CDR2 are SGHVS and FQNEAQ. The CDR3 bases are TGTGCCAGCAGCTTAGGTGACCGACAAGAGCAGTACTTC. Translating it yields CASSLGDRQEQYF.

This clonotype was detected a few times. This chain connects TRBV2 to TRBJ1-4, with TRBD1 matching over 8 bases. The germline gives CDR1 SNHLY, CDR2 FYNNEI. With 7 bases clipped from V and 4 bases from J, the junction kept 5 bases outside the gene matches. The CDR3 loop spans 14 amino acids. The CDR3 protein is CASTWDRINEKLFF. The CDR3 DNA follows: TGTGCCAGCACCTGGGACAGGATTAATGAAAAACTGTTTTTT.